The clone carrying this T cell receptor (beta chain) was found once. Only CD45RO-negative cells positively selected for CCR7 counted as naive CD8 cells, so terminally differentiated effector memory CD45RA+ cells were excluded. The repertoire was sequenced with immunoSEQ multiplex PCR; TCRdb's copy has only in-frame clones and lacks some. The top ten clones hold around 24% of a sample with about 820,000 clones, almost 95% of them seen once. The entry originates in a study of shared clonotypes between healthy human individuals. The CDR3 extends over 19 amino acids. The trim removed 2 bases at V and 4 bases at J, leaving 17 bases unmatched. The germline V gene has CDR1 SEHNR and CDR2 FQNEAQ (reference sequence).

This sequence originates from a man younger than 45 in good health. The sequencing sample was made of naive CD8+ T cells sorted from blood. The rearrangement uses TRBV7-9 and TRBJ2-4, with 7 bases matching TRBD1. This CDR3 is CASSLSNPGTAAGKNIQYF. As DNA, the CDR3 is TGTGCCAGCAGCTTATCTAACCCCGGGACAGCCGCCGGGAAAAACATTCAGTACTTC.